This T cell receptor (beta chain) was profiled in a study of CD8+CD57+ T cells in acquired aplastic anemia. In the study overall: Sorted CD4+ plus CD8+ cells gave DNA averaging around 3 ug. Notes on the study in general: Simpson's diversity of CD8+ cells was not significantly different in patients compared with controls.

The germline CDR1 and CDR2 sequences are SGHDT and YYEEEE. CDR3 length: 13 residues. V was trimmed by 10 bases and J by 3 bases, leaving 14 bases between them. Only patients with CD8+CD57+ cell expansion on flow cytometry were chosen for sequencing. Every patient had severe acquired aplastic anemia. In this sample, this clonotype turned up a few times. Its antigen remains unidentified. Being one base from a much bigger clone, this may be a read error. The TCR beta profiling, which covered VDJ combination and CDR3 sequence, was carried out using genomic DNA as the template. TCRdb re-analysed the reads in MiXCR, keeping a single row per CDR3 protein. The repertoire holds fewer than 200,000 distinct CDR3 sequences, with roughly 50% as singletons.

The TCR originated in a human donor with aplastic anemia. Sequencing was done on a sample of sorted CD4+, CD8+, or CD8+CD57+ T cells (not recorded which) from PBMCs. The chain uses TRBV5-6 and TRBJ2-4, with a weak D call TRBD1 (6 bases). The CDR3 sequence is CAAYPRGKNIQYF. CDR3 DNA sequence: TGTGCCGCATATCCCAGGGGCAAAAACATTCAGTACTTC.